Listed below are T cell receptor beta chains from one sample, sequenced in a study of siplizumab effects on memory and regulatory T cells. This table comes from immunoSEQ multiplex PCR, and its TCRdb copy is limited to in-frame clones, with some not included. The sample comprises about 120,000 clones, around nine tenths of which are singletons, and 1.3% rests with the top ten. Sequencing was done on a sample of CD4+ T cells sorted from blood. These receptors were taken from a human donor in good health. CDR3s leave out the opening cysteine and the closing phenylalanine or tryptophan. Each record gives: V gene, CDR3 protein.

>TRBV5-4
ASSSGATTTYEQY
>TRBV30
AWTASGGAEQY
>TRBV10-3
AISPDGSNQPQH
>TRBV6-1
ASSLTGTNEKLF
>TRBV19
ASSRQGLSDTQY
>TRBV12-5
ASALDSPSYEQY
>TRBV6-5
ASSTLTVGPQH
>TRBV7-2
ASSLGGTSGRAEQF
>TRBV29-1
SVKYRVPPHEQF
>TRBV5-1
ASSGQGGNTEAF